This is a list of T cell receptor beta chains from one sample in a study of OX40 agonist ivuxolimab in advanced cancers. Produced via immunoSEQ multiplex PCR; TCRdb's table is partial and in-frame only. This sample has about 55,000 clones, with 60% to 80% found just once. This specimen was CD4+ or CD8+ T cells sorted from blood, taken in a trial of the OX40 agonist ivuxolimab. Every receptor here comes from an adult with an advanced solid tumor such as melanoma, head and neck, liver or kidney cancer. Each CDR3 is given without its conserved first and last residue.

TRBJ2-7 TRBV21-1 ASREPGLDYEQY
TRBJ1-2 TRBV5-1 ASSLGGSDYGYT
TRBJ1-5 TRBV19 ASSIRVSSNQPQH
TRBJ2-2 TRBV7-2 ASIPVRASGELF
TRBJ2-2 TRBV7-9 ASRRGLAASTGELF
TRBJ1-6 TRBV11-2 ASSSDRGQPLH
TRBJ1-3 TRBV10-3 AILQGAGSGNTIY
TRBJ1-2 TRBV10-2 ASSGQTNYGYT
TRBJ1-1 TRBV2 ASSQTGFAEAF
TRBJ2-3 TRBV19 ASSIRNTQY
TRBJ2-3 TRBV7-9 ASLAGGSTDTQY
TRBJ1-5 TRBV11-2 ASSFSGYSNQPQH
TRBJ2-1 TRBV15 ATSRDSGGSSYNEQF
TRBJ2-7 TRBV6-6 ASSYSGGHYEQY
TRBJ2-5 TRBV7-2 ASSPRTRDSYQETQY
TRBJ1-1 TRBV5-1 ASSPRTANTEAF
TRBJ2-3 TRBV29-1 SAGAGAGGDTQY